One and the same sample provided the 12 T cell receptor beta chains below, sequenced in a study of human T cells and chemical hapten exposure. One entry per CDR3 protein, called by TCRdb with MiXCR from the RACE reads. The sample gives about 180,000 distinct CDR3 sequences, about 31% of which show up once; 2.9% is in the top ten. The time point: pre-sensitization, week 0. Treatment in this sample: therapeutic diphenylcyclopropenone sensitization with weekly scalp DPC. Material: whole blood, obtained in connection with sensitization to the hapten diphenylcyclopropenone (DPC). These receptors all stem from a woman aged 30 to 39 with alopecia areata. Some clones in this sample may be carry-over from other donors' samples.

This sequence joins TRBV20-1 and TRBJ2-7; TRBD1 agrees at 7 bases. Trimming removed 5 bases from V and 4 bases from J; junction bases left unmatched: 8. The CDR3 totals 13 residues. Germline-derived CDR1 and CDR2 are DFQATT and SNEGSKA (reference sequence). CDR3 in amino acids: CSAAWDSGYEQYF. CDR3 DNA: TGCAGTGCTGCCTGGGACAGCGGTTACGAGCAGTACTTC.

The chain couples TRBV4-3 to TRBJ1-4; D is ambiguous. Germline V gene lookup returns CDR1 LGHNA and CDR2 YSLEER. The CDR3 is 17 residues long. V was trimmed by 1 base and J by 0 bases, leaving 12 bases between them. The CDR3 DNA is TGCGCCAGCAGCCAAGTTCGGGAGTGGGCAACTAATGAAAAACTGTTTTTT. Protein product: CASSQVREWATNEKLFF.

This sequence joins TRBV4-3 and TRBJ2-7; 9 bases map to TRBD1. After removal of 0 bases from V and 3 bases from J, the junction contained 9 bases not matched to a gene. CDR1 and CDR2 (germline): LGHNA, YSLEER. This CDR3 has 17 residues. The CDR3 here is CASSQEYEQGALYEQYF. CDR3 DNA: TGCGCCAGCAGCCAAGAATACGAACAGGGGGCCCTCTACGAGCAGTACTTC.

V usage is TRBV11-1 and J usage is TRBJ1-2; D is ambiguous. The CDR3 consists of 14 residues. Trimming stripped 5 bases from V and 4 bases from J, with 14 bases between. CDR1 SGHAT and CDR2 FQDESV come from the germline V gene (reference sequence). The CDR3 DNA follows: TGTGCCAGCAGCCAGGACCCGGAGGGCTATGGCTACACCTTC. Translating gives CASSQDPEGYGYTF.

The chain combines TRBV5-4 with TRBJ2-1, with a weak D call TRBD2 (6 bases). Per the germline V gene, CDR1 is SGHNT and CDR2 is YYREEE (reference sequence). This CDR3 is 15 amino acids long. V lost 3 bases and J lost 5, with 15 bases in between. The CDR3 DNA is TGTGCCAGCAGCTCCAGACCGGGACTTCACAATGAGCAGTTCTTC. Its protein product is CASSSRPGLHNEQFF.

The chain links TRBV5-4 to TRBJ2-6; D is uncertain. Germline CDR1 SGHNT, CDR2 YYREEE (reference sequence). Trimming left V 2 bases short and J 4 bases short, with 7 bases between. There are 14 residues in the CDR3. The CDR3 region is CASSFDTGANVLTF. CDR3 bases: TGTGCCAGCAGCTTCGACACAGGGGCCAACGTCCTGACTTTC.

The chain carries TRBV6-5 and TRBJ1-1, with 7 bases fitting TRBD1. This CDR3 region has 15 residues. Per germline, CDR1 MNHEY and CDR2 SVGAGI. The trim removed 4 bases at V and 5 bases at J, leaving 10 bases unmatched. The CDR3 is CASSFGQARGTEAFF. Here the CDR3 DNA reads TGTGCCAGCAGTTTCGGACAGGCAAGAGGGACTGAAGCTTTCTTT.

The chain uses TRBV28 and TRBJ1-1; D gene ambiguous. The CDR3 has 16 residues. Trimming took off 6 bases at V and 0 bases at J, with 17 bases between the two ends. CDR1 and CDR2 (germline): MDHEN, SYDVKM. The DNA for the CDR3 is TGTGCCAGCAGCCCCGGAAACGGCGGGGTGAACACTGAAGCTTTCTTT. Protein product: CASSPGNGGVNTEAFF.

This clonotype showed up many times. This chain links TRBV4-1 with TRBJ1-1, with D perhaps TRBD1 (5 bases). The V gene's germline CDR1 is MGHRA and CDR2 YSYEKL. This CDR3 is 14 amino acids long. V was trimmed by 2 bases and J by 1 base, leaving 8 bases between them. The CDR3 nucleotides read TGCGCCAGCAGCCAAACCGGGACGAACACTGAAGCTTTCTTT. Its translation: CASSQTGTNTEAFF.

The chain has TRBV28 and TRBJ1-1; TRBD1 is a possible D gene (6 bases). V was shortened by 11 bases and J by 7 bases, with 26 bases between the two germline ends. Germline V CDR1 and CDR2: MDHEN, SYDVKM. The CDR3 is 15 amino acids. The CDR3 is CAAAVLKGVGLEAFF. The CDR3 coding sequence is TGTGCCGCTGCCGTCCTGAAGGGGGTAGGTCTTGAAGCTTTCTTT.

This clonotype appeared a few times. This CDR3 reads CASSGTRALFLEQFF. CDR3 sequence (DNA): TGTGCCAGCAGTGGGACCCGGGCCCTTTTCTTAGAGCAGTTCTTC. The V call is TRBV28, the J call TRBJ2-1, with D perhaps given as TRBD1 or TRBD2 (5 bases each). The CDR3 has 15 residues. With 5 bases removed from V and 10 bases from J, the gap between germline ends came to 21 bases. Germline CDR1 reads MDHEN; CDR2 reads SYDVKM.

The chain joins TRBV11-3 to TRBJ1-1; D gene ambiguous. This CDR3 comprises 14 residues. The germline V gene encodes CDR1 SGHNT and CDR2 YENEEA. With 0 bases removed from V and 3 bases from J, the gap between germline ends came to 8 bases. The DNA for the CDR3 is TGTGCCAGCAGCTTAGATTTAGGGCACACTGAAGCTTTCTTT. It codes for CASSLDLGHTEAFF.